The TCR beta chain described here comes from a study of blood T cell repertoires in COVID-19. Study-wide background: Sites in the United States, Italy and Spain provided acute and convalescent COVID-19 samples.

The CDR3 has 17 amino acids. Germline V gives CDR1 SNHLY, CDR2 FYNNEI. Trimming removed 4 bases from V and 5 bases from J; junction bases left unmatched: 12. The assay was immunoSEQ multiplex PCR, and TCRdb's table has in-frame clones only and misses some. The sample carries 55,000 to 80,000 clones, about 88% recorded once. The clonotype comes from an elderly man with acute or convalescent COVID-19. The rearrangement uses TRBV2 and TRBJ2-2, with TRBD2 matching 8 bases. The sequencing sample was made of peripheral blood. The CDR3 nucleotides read TGTGCCAGCAGTGGGCCCCTTGGAGCGGGAGAGACCGGGGAGCTGTTTTTT. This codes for CASSGPLGAGETGELFF.